The 29 T cell receptor beta chains listed next were all sequenced from one sample in a study of blood T cell repertoires in COVID-19. Sequencing was performed with immunoSEQ multiplex PCR; in TCRdb, only in-frame clones are kept and a portion is missing. The sample holds some 190,000 clones, 88% seen once. The material sequenced was peripheral blood. The receptors derive from a young man with acute or convalescent COVID-19.

The V and J genes are TRBV18 and TRBJ1-2, with D maybe TRBD1 (5 bases). Germline V gene lookup returns CDR1 KGHSH and CDR2 LQKENI. The V gene lost 5 bases and the J gene lost 4 bases, with 14 bases spanning the gap. CDR3 length: 14 amino acids. The CDR3 loop reads CASSKETELYGYTF. CDR3 sequence (DNA): TGTGCCAGCTCAAAAGAGACAGAACTCTATGGCTACACCTTC.

This chain links TRBV5-1 with TRBJ2-3; 7 nucleotides align to TRBD1. V was clipped by 3 bases and J by 5 bases; unmatched bases: 6. This CDR3 has 14 amino acids. CDR1 and CDR2 from the germline V gene are SGHRS and YFSETQ. The CDR3: CASSSGQAGDTQYF. As DNA, the CDR3 is TGCGCCAGCAGCTCCGGACAGGCTGGAGATACGCAGTATTTT.

The V and J genes are TRBV27 and TRBJ1-1; TRBD1 matches 10 bases. This CDR3 region has 16 residues. Germline V gene sequence: CDR1 MNHEY, CDR2 SMNVEV (reference sequence). J was trimmed by 0 bases and V by 4 bases; bases with no gene match: 5. CDR3 region: CASSSRDRGLNTEAFF. The CDR3 DNA follows: TGTGCCAGCAGTTCCCGGGACAGGGGCCTGAACACTGAAGCTTTCTTT.

Concerning this clone: Other DNA sequences in the same sample also yield this CDR3. This chain uses TRBV28 with TRBJ1-2; 8 bases match TRBD1. The junction had 3 bases not matched to a gene; V was cut back by 2 bases and J by 4 bases. Germline values: CDR1 MDHEN, CDR2 SYDVKM. The CDR3 runs 14 residues. This CDR3 reads CASSLGTGSYGYTF. CDR3 nucleotides: TGTGCCAGCAGTTTAGGGACAGGTAGCTATGGCTACACCTTC.

V gene TRBV5-1 combines with J gene TRBJ1-4; unclear D gene. The CDR3 has 14 amino acids. Germline V lookup: CDR1 SGHRS, CDR2 YFSETQ. V lost 3 bases, J lost 4 bases, and 10 bases lay in between. As DNA, the CDR3 is TGCGCCAGCAGCTCCGGGAGCCATAATGAAAAACTGTTTTTT. It yields the protein CASSSGSHNEKLFF.

This clone came up a few times. The rearrangement joins TRBV6-5 to TRBJ1-1; TRBD1 matches 10 bases. The CDR3 contains 15 residues. With 8 bases clipped from V and 5 bases from J, the junction kept 11 bases outside the gene matches. Per the germline V gene, CDR1 is MNHEY and CDR2 is SVGAGI. The CDR3 DNA is TGTGCCAGCCGTAGACAGGGGGCGCGGGGGACTGAAGCTTTCTTT. Translation gives CASRRQGARGTEAFF.

This sequence joins TRBV29-1 and TRBJ1-1; D is ambiguous. The germline V gene has CDR1 SQVTM and CDR2 ANQGSEA. Trimming pared 6 bases from V and 5 bases from J, leaving 16 bases between. This CDR3 region has 13 residues. In DNA, the CDR3 is TGCAGCGTCCCATGGTCGGGAAAAACTGAAGCTTTCTTT. Its translation is CSVPWSGKTEAFF. Supplemented by reference TRBV29-1 and TRBJ1-1, the full variable domain reads SAVISQKPSRDICQRGTSLTIQCQVDSQVTMMFWYRQQPGQSLTLIATANQGSEATYESGFVIDKFPISRPNLTFSTLTVSNMSPEDSSIYLCSVPWSGKTEAFFGQGTRLTVV.

The chain is built from TRBV5-4 and TRBJ2-2, with a possible D match to TRBD1 (5 bases). V lost 5 bases and J 6 bases, leaving 11 bases between the germline ends. Germline-derived CDR1 and CDR2 are SGHNT and YYREEE (reference sequence). This CDR3 is 13 amino acids long. The CDR3 DNA sequence: TGTGCCAGCAGATCCAGGGTGGCCGGGGAGCTGTTTTTT. Its protein is CASRSRVAGELFF.

The chain recombines TRBV2 with TRBJ2-3; 11 bases agree with TRBD2. V trimming: 0 bases; J trimming: 6 bases; junction bases outside the gene matches: 5. The CDR3 length is 16 residues. Germline V gene data show CDR1 as SNHLY and CDR2 as FYNNEI. The CDR3 coding sequence is TGTGCCAGCAGTGAAGCAACTAGCGGGGGCCGGGATACGCAGTATTTT. Translation: CASSEATSGGRDTQYF.

V and J are TRBV5-1 and TRBJ2-3; 15 bases align to TRBD2. CDR3 length: 17 residues. CDR1 is SGHRS, CDR2 YFSETQ, per germline. Germline trimming cut 4 bases from V and 4 bases from J; bases unmatched to any gene: 7. The CDR3 sequence is CASSTGLAGGPADTQYF. As DNA, the CDR3 is TGCGCCAGCAGCACCGGACTAGCGGGGGGGCCGGCAGATACGCAGTATTTT. Variable domain in full (rest from reference TRBV5-1 and TRBJ2-3): KAGVTQTPRYLIKTRGQQVTLSCSPISGHRSVSWYQQTPGQGLQFLFEYFSETQRNKGNFPGRFSGRQFSNSRSEMNVSTLELGDSALYLCASSTGLAGGPADTQYFGPGTRLTVL.

Remarks on this clone: Germline and junction disagree at one end, which may indicate a read error. The chain has TRBV7-2 and TRBJ2-3; possible D gene TRBD2, 5 bases. The CDR3 totals 15 residues. Per germline, CDR1 SGHTA and CDR2 FQGNSA. CDR3 in DNA: TGTGCCAGCAGCTTTAAAGCGGCTAGCAGAGATACGCAGTATTTT. This gives the protein CASSFKAASRDTQYF.

The chain carries TRBV19 and TRBJ1-3; D unresolved. V was shortened by 6 bases and J by 0 bases, with 9 bases between the two germline ends. The V gene's germline CDR1 is LNHDA and CDR2 SQIVND (reference sequence). The CDR3 is 14 amino acids. In DNA form, the CDR3 reads TGTGCCAGTAGGCGGCAGAGCTCTGGAAACACCATATATTTT. Amino acid sequence: CASRRQSSGNTIYF.

The chain combines TRBV9 with TRBJ2-5, with 8 bases matching TRBD2. This CDR3 spans 15 amino acids. Trimming removed 4 bases from V and 5 bases from J; junction bases left unmatched: 10. CDR1 and CDR2 (germline): SGDLS, YYNGEE. The CDR3 protein is CASSSSGSVDETQYF. CDR3 nucleotide sequence: TGTGCCAGCAGCTCTAGCGGGTCCGTGGATGAGACCCAGTACTTC. Combining the CDR3 with reference TRBV9 and TRBJ2-5 gives the whole variable domain DSGVTQTPKHLITATGQRVTLRCSPRSGDLSVYWYQQSLDQGLQFLIQYYNGEERAKGNILERFSAQQFPDLHSELNLSSLELGDSALYFCASSSSGSVDETQYFGPGTRLLVL.

This sequence joins TRBV9 and TRBJ1-3, with D possibly matching TRBD1 (5 bases). Germline V gene data show CDR1 as SGDLS and CDR2 as YYNGEE. The CDR3 has 17 amino acids. The V end lost 2 bases, the J end lost 0 bases, and 15 bases lay between the germline ends. CDR3 residues: CASSVGGTLSSGNTIYF. The CDR3 DNA reads as TGTGCCAGCAGCGTCGGCGGGACTCTAAGCTCTGGAAACACCATATATTTT.

J is TRBJ1-5 and V is TRBV6-5, with a tentative D call TRBD1 (5 bases). V lost 6 bases and J lost 0, with 9 bases in between. CDR3 length: 14 amino acids. The germline gives CDR1 MNHEY, CDR2 SVGAGI. The CDR3 sequence: CASRDRYSNQPQHF. As DNA, the CDR3 is TGTGCCAGCAGAGACAGATATAGCAATCAGCCCCAGCATTTT.

The V call is TRBV24-1, the J call TRBJ2-3, with a tentative D call TRBD2 (7 bases). Germline V gene sequence: CDR1 KGHDR, CDR2 SFDVKD. This CDR3 contains 15 residues. The ends were cut back, 1 base at V and 6 bases at J, with 13 bases in the middle. CDR3 residues: CATSDFEGGPDTQYF. CDR3 coding DNA: TGTGCCACCAGTGATTTCGAGGGGGGGCCGGATACGCAGTATTTT.

The count of this clone is one. The chain couples TRBV27 to TRBJ2-2, with 7 bases matching TRBD1. Trimming took 6 bases from V and 6 from J; bases not matched to a gene: 7. Germline assignment: CDR1 MNHEY and CDR2 SMNVEV (reference sequence). The CDR3 is made up of 14 amino acids. The CDR3 sequence: CASSRGQAPGELFF. The CDR3 DNA reads as TGTGCCAGCAGCAGAGGACAGGCCCCCGGGGAGCTGTTTTTT.

This chain uses TRBV5-1 with TRBJ2-7; TRBD1 agrees at 11 bases. There are 14 residues in the CDR3. Unmatched junction bases numbered 5, after V lost 4 bases and J lost 5 bases. Germline CDR1 SGHRS, CDR2 YFSETQ. CDR3 sequence: CASSPGQGVNEQYF. The DNA of the CDR3 is TGCGCCAGCAGCCCGGGACAGGGGGTCAACGAGCAGTACTTC.

To note about this clone: Other nucleotide sequences in the sample specify the same CDR3. V and J are TRBV7-2 and TRBJ2-3, with 7 bases aligning to TRBD2. The CDR3 has 14 residues. Germline V gene data show CDR1 as SGHTA and CDR2 as FQGNSA. The V segment lost 1 base and the J segment 5 bases; nucleotides outside the gene matches: 3. This CDR3 is CASSLDRTRDTQYF. The CDR3, as DNA: TGTGCCAGCAGCTTAGACAGGACTAGAGATACGCAGTATTTT.

V and J are TRBV19 and TRBJ1-5; TRBD1 matches at 9 bases. The V gene end was trimmed by 4 bases and the J gene end by 2 bases; junction bases not matched to a gene: 3. This CDR3 has 15 amino acids. Germline CDR1 reads LNHDA; CDR2 reads SQIVND (reference sequence). The CDR3 region is CASSTTGGGNQPQHF. Written as DNA, the CDR3 is TGTGCCAGTAGTACGACAGGGGGAGGCAATCAGCCCCAGCATTTT.

The chain joins TRBV28 to TRBJ1-4; D remains unclear. The CDR3 length is 12 residues. Germline V gene lookup returns CDR1 MDHEN and CDR2 SYDVKM. V shed 6 bases and J shed 5 bases, with 7 bases lying between them. CDR3: CASRELNEKLFF. The CDR3 DNA reads TGTGCCAGCAGAGAGTTAAATGAAAAACTGTTTTTT.

This clone was seen a single time. CDR3 coding DNA: TGCGCCAGCAGCCAAGACCGCAGGGTGAACACTGAAGCTTTCTTT. This encodes CASSQDRRVNTEAFF. The chain carries TRBV4-1 and TRBJ1-1; a weak D match, TRBD1 (5 bases). Germline V gives CDR1 MGHRA, CDR2 YSYEKL. Trimming left V 0 bases short and J 0 bases short, with 8 bases between. The CDR3 extends over 15 amino acids.

The chain combines TRBV28 with TRBJ1-1; D is undetermined. This CDR3 contains 15 residues. Germline V gene lookup returns CDR1 MDHEN and CDR2 SYDVKM. With 4 bases removed from V and 4 bases from J, the gap between germline ends came to 16 bases. CDR3: CASSSQRVEFTEAFF. DNA for the CDR3: TGTGCCAGCAGTTCCCAGCGGGTAGAGTTCACTGAAGCTTTCTTT.

V is TRBV6-5 and J is TRBJ2-5; D not certain. Per the germline V gene, CDR1 is MNHEY and CDR2 is SVGAGI. The CDR3 totals 15 residues. Between the trimmed V and J ends, which lost 2 bases and 0 bases, there was a span of 10 bases. CDR3: CASSYGPDNQETQYF. DNA of the CDR3: TGTGCCAGCAGTTACGGGCCAGACAACCAAGAGACCCAGTACTTC.

Regarding this clone: The junction does not match germline at one end; this may be a read error. The chain has TRBV5-8 and TRBJ2-5; 8 nucleotides line up with TRBD2. Germline CDR1 reads SGHTS; CDR2 reads YDEGEE. This CDR3 comprises 16 residues. CDR3 residues: CVSSLRSSGPYDTQYF. The CDR3 DNA reads as TGTGTCAGCAGCTTGAGGTCTAGCGGGCCGTACGATACCCAGTACTTC.

The chain is built from TRBV28 and TRBJ1-1; TRBD1 might be the D (5 bases). V was pared by 4 bases and J by 4 bases, with 16 bases between. CDR3 length: 15 residues. Germline V lookup: CDR1 MDHEN, CDR2 SYDVKM. The CDR3 sequence is CASSSGGDWSTEAFF. CDR3 nucleotide sequence: TGTGCCAGCAGTTCCGGGGGGGACTGGAGCACTGAAGCTTTCTTT.

The chain joins TRBV30 to TRBJ1-5; D gene uncertain. Germline-derived CDR1 and CDR2 are GTSNPN and SVGIG (reference sequence). The CDR3 runs 15 residues. The ends were cut back, 0 bases at V and 0 bases at J, with 9 bases in the middle. The CDR3 bases are TGTGCCTGGAGTGTAGGAGGGAATAGCAATCAGCCCCAGCATTTT. This encodes CAWSVGGNSNQPQHF.

The chain has TRBV5-1 and TRBJ2-2; 13 bases align to TRBD2. Trimming took 4 bases from V and 2 from J; bases not matched to a gene: 5. The CDR3 sequence is 17 residues long. Germline lookup yields CDR1 SGHRS and CDR2 YFSETQ. The CDR3 loop is CASSTTSGGINTGELFF. CDR3 nucleotides: TGCGCCAGCAGCACGACTAGCGGGGGGATCAACACCGGGGAGCTGTTTTTT. Supplemented by reference TRBV5-1 and TRBJ2-2, the full variable domain reads KAGVTQTPRYLIKTRGQQVTLSCSPISGHRSVSWYQQTPGQGLQFLFEYFSETQRNKGNFPGRFSGRQFSNSRSEMNVSTLELGDSALYLCASSTTSGGINTGELFFGEGSRLTVL.

The chain has TRBV28 and TRBJ2-3; TRBD1 is a possible D gene (5 bases). The germline V gene encodes CDR1 MDHEN and CDR2 SYDVKM. This CDR3 spans 12 amino acids. V lost 6 bases, J lost 11 bases, and 15 bases lay in between. CDR3 in amino acids: CASRVWGHQQYF. DNA of the CDR3: TGTGCCAGCAGGGTCTGGGGCCACCAGCAGTATTTT.